The entry below describes one TCR beta chain. Some clones are missing from TCRdb's copy, which holds only in-frame ones; the method was immunoSEQ multiplex PCR. The table includes 150,000 or so clones, 85% to 90% detected once. Enrolled through a virtual design, the participants were between 18 and 89 years of age and came from 24 US areas. Germline V gene data show CDR1 as SGHTA and CDR2 as FQGNSA. V was shortened by 1 base and J by 3 bases, with 6 bases between the two germline ends. This CDR3 contains 14 residues. These data originate in a study of blood T cell repertoires in COVID-19. The chain combines TRBV7-2 with TRBJ1-4; possible D gene TRBD1, 5 bases. This clonotype was sampled from a woman in her thirties with acute COVID-19. The sample comprised PBMCs or T cells enriched from blood (not recorded which). CDR3 loop: CASSLGGANEKLFF. The CDR3, as DNA: TGTGCCAGCAGCTTAGGGGGGGCTAATGAAAAACTGTTTTTT. Filled out from reference TRBV7-2 and TRBJ1-4, the complete variable domain reads GAGVSQSPSNKVTEKGKDVELRCDPISGHTALYWYRQSLGQGLEFLIYFQGNSAPDKSGLPSDRFSAERTGGSVSTLTIQRTQQEDSAVYLCASSLGGANEKLFFGSGTQLSVL.